This paragraph covers one T cell receptor (beta chain) sequence. The data were taken from a study of T-cell reconstitution after alpha-beta-depleted transplantation in children. Unique molecular identifiers were used in preparing the TCRbeta library. TCRdb redid the calling of the PCR reads with MiXCR, one entry per CDR3 protein. The data show roughly 310,000 distinct CDR3 sequences, about a quarter seen once. CDR3 length: 14 residues. Germline CDR1 is KGHSH and CDR2 is LQKENI. With 1 base removed from V and 1 base from J, the gap between germline ends came to 7 bases. The clonotype was recovered from a male patient between 5 and 17 years old who had a stem cell transplant for acute lymphoblastic leukemia, so the T cells may come from the graft donor. The chain couples TRBV18 to TRBJ1-1, with no clear D. The specimen comprised PBMCs, mostly from graft donor cells, sampled 180 days after TCRalphabeta/CD19-depleted stem cell transplant. The CDR3 spells CASSPRIGNTEAFF. The CDR3 DNA sequence: TGTGCCAGCTCACCACGAATAGGGAACACTGAAGCTTTCTTT.